Shown below are 3 T cell receptor beta chains from a single sample sequenced in a study of shared clonotypes between healthy human individuals. In the naive CD8 group, cells lacked CD45RO and were positively selected for CCR7, so terminally differentiated effector memory CD45RA+ cells were left out. TCRdb's copy holds only in-frame clones and misses some; the assay was immunoSEQ multiplex PCR. In the table there are just over 2,000,000 clones, roughly 95% of which are singletons. The source material was naive CD8+ T cells sorted from blood. These receptors were collected from a man aged 18 to 29 in good health.

Details on this clone: The sample holds other DNA sequences that translate to the same CDR3. The chain combines TRBV11-2 with TRBJ2-7; 7 nucleotides line up with TRBD1. The ends lost 4 bases at V and 3 bases at J; junction bases unmatched: 3. The CDR3 is 13 residues long. Germline V gene sequence: CDR1 SGHAT, CDR2 FQNNGV. The CDR3 sequence: CASSSGDSYEQYF. In nucleotides, the CDR3 is TGTGCCAGCAGCTCCGGGGACAGCTACGAGCAGTACTTC.

The V and J genes are TRBV5-1 and TRBJ2-5; D unclear. Trimming took off 9 bases at V and 2 bases at J, with 17 bases between the two ends. CDR1 is SGHRS, CDR2 YFSETQ, per germline. The CDR3 extends over 14 amino acids. The DNA of the CDR3 is TGCGCCACCTCCCCGGAAGGCTTTCAAGAGACCCAGTACTTC. Protein sequence: CATSPEGFQETQYF.

This clone was counted once. The J gene is TRBJ2-7, the V gene TRBV27, with 8 bases matching TRBD1. The germline V gene has CDR1 MNHEY and CDR2 SMNVEV (reference sequence). The CDR3 has 11 residues. The CDR3 DNA is TGTGTCTCAGGGGGCCCCTACGAGCAGTACTTC. Protein sequence: CVSGGPYEQYF.